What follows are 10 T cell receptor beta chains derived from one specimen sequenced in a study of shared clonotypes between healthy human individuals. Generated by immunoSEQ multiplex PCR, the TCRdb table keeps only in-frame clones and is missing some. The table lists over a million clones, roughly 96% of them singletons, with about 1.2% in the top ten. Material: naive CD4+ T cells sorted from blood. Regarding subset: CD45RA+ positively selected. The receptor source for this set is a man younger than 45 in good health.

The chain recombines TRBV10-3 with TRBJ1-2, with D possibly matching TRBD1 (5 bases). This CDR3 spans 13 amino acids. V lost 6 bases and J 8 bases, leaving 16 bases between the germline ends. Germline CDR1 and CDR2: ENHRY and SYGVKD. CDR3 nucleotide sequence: TGTGCCATCAGCCCCGACAGTCCTGGGGGCTACACCTTC. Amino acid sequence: CAISPDSPGGYTF.

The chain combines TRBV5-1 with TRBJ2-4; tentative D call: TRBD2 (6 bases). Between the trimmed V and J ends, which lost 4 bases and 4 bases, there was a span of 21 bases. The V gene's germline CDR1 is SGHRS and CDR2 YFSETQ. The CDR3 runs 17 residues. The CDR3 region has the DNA TGCGCCAGCAGCCCCTCCCCCCGGGACTCCCAGAAAAACATTCAGTACTTC. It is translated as CASSPSPRDSQKNIQYF.

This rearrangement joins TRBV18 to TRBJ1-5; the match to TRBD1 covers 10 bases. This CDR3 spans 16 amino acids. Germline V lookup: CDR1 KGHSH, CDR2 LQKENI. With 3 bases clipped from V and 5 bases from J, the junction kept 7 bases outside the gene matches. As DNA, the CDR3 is TGTGCCAGCTCACCCGGGACAGGGGCGAGGGATCAGCCCCAGCATTTT. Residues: CASSPGTGARDQPQHF.

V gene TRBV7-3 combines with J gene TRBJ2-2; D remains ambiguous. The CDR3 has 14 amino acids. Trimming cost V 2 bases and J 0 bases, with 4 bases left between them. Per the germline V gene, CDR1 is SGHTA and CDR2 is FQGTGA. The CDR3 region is CASSLSSNTGELFF. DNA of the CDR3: TGTGCCAGCAGCTTATCCTCGAACACCGGGGAGCTGTTTTTT.

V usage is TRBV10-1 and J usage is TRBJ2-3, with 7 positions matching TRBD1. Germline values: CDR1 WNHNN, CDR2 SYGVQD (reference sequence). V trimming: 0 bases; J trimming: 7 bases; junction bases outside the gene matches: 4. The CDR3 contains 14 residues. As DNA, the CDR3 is TGCGCCAGCAGTGAGTCGACAGGGAGCTATACGCAGTATTTT. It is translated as CASSESTGSYTQYF.

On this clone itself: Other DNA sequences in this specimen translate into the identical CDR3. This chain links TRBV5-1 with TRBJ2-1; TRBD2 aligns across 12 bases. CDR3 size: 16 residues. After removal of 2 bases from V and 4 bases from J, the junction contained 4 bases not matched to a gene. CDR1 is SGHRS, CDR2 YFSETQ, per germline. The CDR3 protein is CASSFRLAGAYNEQFF. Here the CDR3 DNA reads TGCGCCAGCAGCTTTCGACTAGCGGGAGCTTACAATGAGCAGTTCTTC.

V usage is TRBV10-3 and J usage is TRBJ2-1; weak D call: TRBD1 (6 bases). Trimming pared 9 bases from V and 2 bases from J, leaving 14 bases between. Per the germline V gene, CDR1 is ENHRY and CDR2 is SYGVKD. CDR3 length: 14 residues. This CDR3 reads CAIRGRLTYNEQFF. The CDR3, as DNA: TGTGCCATTAGGGGGAGACTAACCTACAATGAGCAGTTCTTC.

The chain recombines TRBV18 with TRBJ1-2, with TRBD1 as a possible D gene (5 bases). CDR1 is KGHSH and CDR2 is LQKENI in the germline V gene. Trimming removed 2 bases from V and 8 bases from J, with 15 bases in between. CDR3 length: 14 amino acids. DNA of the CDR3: TGTGCCAGCTCACCAGGAACAGGAGCGGAGGGCTACACCTTC. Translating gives CASSPGTGAEGYTF.

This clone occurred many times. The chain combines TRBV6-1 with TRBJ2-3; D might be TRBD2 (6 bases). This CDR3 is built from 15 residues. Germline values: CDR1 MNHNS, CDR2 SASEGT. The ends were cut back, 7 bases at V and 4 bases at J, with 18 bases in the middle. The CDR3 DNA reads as TGTGCCAGCATGGAAGCGTTAGGAGGGGCAGATACGCAGTATTTT. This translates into CASMEALGGADTQYF.

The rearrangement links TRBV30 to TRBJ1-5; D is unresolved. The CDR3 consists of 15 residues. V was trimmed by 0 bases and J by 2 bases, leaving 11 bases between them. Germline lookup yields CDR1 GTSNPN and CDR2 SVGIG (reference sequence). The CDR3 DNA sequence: TGTGCCTGGAGTGTAGGTAATAGGGGCAATCAGCCCCAGCATTTT. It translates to CAWSVGNRGNQPQHF.